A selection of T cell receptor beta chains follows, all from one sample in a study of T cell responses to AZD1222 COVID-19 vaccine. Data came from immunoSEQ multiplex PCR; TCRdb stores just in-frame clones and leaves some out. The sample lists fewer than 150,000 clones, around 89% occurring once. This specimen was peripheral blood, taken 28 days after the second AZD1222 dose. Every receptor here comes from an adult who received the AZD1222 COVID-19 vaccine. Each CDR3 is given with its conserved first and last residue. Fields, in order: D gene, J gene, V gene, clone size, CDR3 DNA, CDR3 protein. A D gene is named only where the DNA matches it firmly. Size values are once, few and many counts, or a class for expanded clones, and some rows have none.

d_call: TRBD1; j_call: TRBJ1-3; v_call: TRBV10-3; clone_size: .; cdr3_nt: TGTGCCGCGGGGGGACAGACTGGAAACACCATATATTTT; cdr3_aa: CAAGGQTGNTIYF
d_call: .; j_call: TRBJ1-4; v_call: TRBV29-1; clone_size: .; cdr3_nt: TGCAGCGTTGGATCAGGGCAAGGCGAAAAACTGTTTTTT; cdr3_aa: CSVGSGQGEKLFF
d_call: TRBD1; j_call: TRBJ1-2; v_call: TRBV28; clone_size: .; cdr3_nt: TGTGCCAGCGGCTGGGACAGGGCTGGCTACACCTTC; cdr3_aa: CASGWDRAGYTF
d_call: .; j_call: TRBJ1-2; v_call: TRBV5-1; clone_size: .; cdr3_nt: TGCGCCAGCAGCCCAGACCCCCTATCCGACAGGCTGGCGCATGGCTACACCTTC; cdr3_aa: CASSPDPLSDRLAHGYTF
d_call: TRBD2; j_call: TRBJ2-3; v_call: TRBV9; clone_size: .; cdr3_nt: TGTGCCAGCAGCCTCTCCTCCAGCGGGGGGAGGGATACGCAGTATTTT; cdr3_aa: CASSLSSSGGRDTQYF
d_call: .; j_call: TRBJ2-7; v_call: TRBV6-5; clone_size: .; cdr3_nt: TGTGCCAGCAGTACTAGTGGGTCCTACGAGCAGTACTTC; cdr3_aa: CASSTSGSYEQYF
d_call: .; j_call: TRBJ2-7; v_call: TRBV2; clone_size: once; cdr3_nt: TGTGCCAGCAGTGGGGACCGTTCCTACGAGCAGTACTTC; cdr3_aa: CASSGDRSYEQYF
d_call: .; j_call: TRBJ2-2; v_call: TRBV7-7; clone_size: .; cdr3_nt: TGTGCTAGCAGCTTAGAAGGGGGATCCGCCGGGGAGCTGTTTTTT; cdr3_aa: CASSLEGGSAGELFF
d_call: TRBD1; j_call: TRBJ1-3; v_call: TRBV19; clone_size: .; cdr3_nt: TGTGCCAGTAGTAAGGGACAGGACTCCTCTGGAAACACCATATATTTT; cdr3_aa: CASSKGQDSSGNTIYF
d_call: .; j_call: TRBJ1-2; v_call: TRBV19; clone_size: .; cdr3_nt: TGTGCCAGTAGTATAGGAGGTTTCCATGGCTACACCTTC; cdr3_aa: CASSIGGFHGYTF
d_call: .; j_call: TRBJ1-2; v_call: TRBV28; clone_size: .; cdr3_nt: TGTGCCAGCGGGTCCCGCCTCTATGGCTACACCTTC; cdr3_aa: CASGSRLYGYTF
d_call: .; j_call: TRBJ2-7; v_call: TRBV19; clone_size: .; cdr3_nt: TGTGCCAGTAGTAGGTTGAACGAGGCGGCCTACGAGCAGTACTTC; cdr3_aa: CASSRLNEAAYEQYF
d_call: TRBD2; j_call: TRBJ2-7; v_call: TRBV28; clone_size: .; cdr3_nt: TGTGCCAGCAGTTCCCTCTCTAGCGGGGGGGCCTACGAGCAGTACTTC; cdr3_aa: CASSSLSSGGAYEQYF
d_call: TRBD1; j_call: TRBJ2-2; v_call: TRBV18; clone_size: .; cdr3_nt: TGTGCCAGCTCACCTCTCCAGGGGGCGACGAGCGGGGAGCTGTTTTTT; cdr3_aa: CASSPLQGATSGELFF
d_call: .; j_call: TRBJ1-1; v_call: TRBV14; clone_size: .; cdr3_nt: TGTGCCAGCAGCCAAAGGGGACGCGGGGGCGCTGAAGCTTTCTTT; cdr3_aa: CASSQRGRGGAEAFF
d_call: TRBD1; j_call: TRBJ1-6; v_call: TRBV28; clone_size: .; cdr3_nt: TGTGCCAGCAGTTTACGACAGGGAATGTCACCCCTCCACTTT; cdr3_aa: CASSLRQGMSPLHF
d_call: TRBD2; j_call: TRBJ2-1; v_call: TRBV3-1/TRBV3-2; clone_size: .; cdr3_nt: TGTGCCAGCAGCCTTGGAATAGCGGGAGTCAATGAGCAGTTCTTC; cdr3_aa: CASSLGIAGVNEQFF
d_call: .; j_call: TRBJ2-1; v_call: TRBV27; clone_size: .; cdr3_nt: TGTGCCAGCAGTCCACACTCTCAGGATGAGCAGTTCTTC; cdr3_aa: CASSPHSQDEQFF
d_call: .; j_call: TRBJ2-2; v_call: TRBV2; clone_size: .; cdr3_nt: TGTGCCAGCAGTGAGCTACCGAACACCGGGGAGCTGTTTTTT; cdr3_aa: CASSELPNTGELFF
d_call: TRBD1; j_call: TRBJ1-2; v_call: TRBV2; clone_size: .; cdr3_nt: TGTGCCAGCAGTGAGATCACAGGGGAAGCCGAATACACCTTC; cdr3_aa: CASSEITGEAEYTF
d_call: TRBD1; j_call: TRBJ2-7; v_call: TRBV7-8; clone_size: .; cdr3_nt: TGTGCCAGCGGACAGGCCTTTTCCTACGAGCAGTACTTC; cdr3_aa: CASGQAFSYEQYF
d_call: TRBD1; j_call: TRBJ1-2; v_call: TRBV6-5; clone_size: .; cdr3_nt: TGTGCCAGCAGTTATACCTCCGGGACAGGGGAAGGCTACACCTTC; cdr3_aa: CASSYTSGTGEGYTF
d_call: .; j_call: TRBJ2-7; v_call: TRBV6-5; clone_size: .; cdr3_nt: TGTGCCAGCGGGCAGGGCCTCTCCTACGAGCAGTACTTC; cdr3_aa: CASGQGLSYEQYF
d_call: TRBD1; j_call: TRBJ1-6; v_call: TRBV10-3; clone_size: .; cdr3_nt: TGTGCCATCACCCCGGACAGGGATGGTTCACCCCTCCACTTT; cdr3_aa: CAITPDRDGSPLHF
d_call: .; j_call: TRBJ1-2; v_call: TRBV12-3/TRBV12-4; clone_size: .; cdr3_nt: TGTGCCAGCAGCCACGACAGTACCTATGGCTACACCTTC; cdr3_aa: CASSHDSTYGYTF
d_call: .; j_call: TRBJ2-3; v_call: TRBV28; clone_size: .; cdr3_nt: TGTGCCAGCAGTTTTAGAGCCCGGGCCACAGATACGCAGTATTTT; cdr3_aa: CASSFRARATDTQYF
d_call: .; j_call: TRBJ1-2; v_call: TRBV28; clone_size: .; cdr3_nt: TGTGCCAGCAGTTTAGAGGCCACGAGGGGCTACACCTTC; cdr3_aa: CASSLEATRGYTF
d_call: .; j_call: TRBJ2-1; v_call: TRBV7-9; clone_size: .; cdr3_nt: TGTGCCAGCAGCCATTTACTGGGCTCCTACAATGAGCAGTTCTTC; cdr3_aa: CASSHLLGSYNEQFF
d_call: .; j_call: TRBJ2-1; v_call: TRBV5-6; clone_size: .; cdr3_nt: TGTGCCAGCAGCTTGGGGGGGACTCTAACTAACAATGAGCAGTTCTTC; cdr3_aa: CASSLGGTLTNNEQFF
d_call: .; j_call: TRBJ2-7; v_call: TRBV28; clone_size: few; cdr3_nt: TGTGCCAGCACCATACAACACGAGCAGTACTTC; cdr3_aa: CASTIQHEQYF
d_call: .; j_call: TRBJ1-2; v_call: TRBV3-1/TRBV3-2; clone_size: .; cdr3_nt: TGTGCCAGCAGCCAAGCAGGAGAGAATGGCTACACCTTC; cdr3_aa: CASSQAGENGYTF
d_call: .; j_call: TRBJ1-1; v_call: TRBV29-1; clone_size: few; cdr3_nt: TGCAGCTCAGACCTGGGGGCAGCGAACACTGAAGCTTTCTTT; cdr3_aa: CSSDLGAANTEAFF
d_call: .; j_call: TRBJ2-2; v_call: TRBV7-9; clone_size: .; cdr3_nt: TGTGCCAGCAGCCCAACCGGGGAGCTGTTTTTT; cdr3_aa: CASSPTGELFF
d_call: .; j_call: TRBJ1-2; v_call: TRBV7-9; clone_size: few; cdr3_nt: TGTGCCAGCAGCTTAGCGTACTATGGCTACACCTTC; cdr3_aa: CASSLAYYGYTF
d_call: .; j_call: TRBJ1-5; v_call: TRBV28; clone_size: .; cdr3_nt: TGTGCCAGCACCGCTGGGGGATTGAATCAGCCCCAGCATTTT; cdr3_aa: CASTAGGLNQPQHF
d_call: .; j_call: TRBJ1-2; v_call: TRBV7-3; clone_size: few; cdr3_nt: TGTGCCAGCAGTCCCTCGGACGGCTCCCTTGGCTACACCTTC; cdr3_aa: CASSPSDGSLGYTF
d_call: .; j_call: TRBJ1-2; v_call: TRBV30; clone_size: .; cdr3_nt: TGTGCCTGGAGTGTCCCAGGGATGAGCTACACCTTC; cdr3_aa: CAWSVPGMSYTF
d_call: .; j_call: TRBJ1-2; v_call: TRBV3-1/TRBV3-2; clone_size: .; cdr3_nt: TGTGCCAGCAGCCCGGCCGGGGTCCTGCACTTC; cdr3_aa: CASSPAGVLHF
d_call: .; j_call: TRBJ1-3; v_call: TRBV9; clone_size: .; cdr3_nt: TGTGCCAGCAGCCCCCATCAGGCGCTGGGGGGAAACACCATATATTTT; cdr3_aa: CASSPHQALGGNTIYF
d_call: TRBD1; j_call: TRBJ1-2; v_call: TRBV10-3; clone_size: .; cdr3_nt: TGTGCCATCAGTCTTCCGGGACAGGGGGCTGAGGGCTACACCTTC; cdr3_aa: CAISLPGQGAEGYTF
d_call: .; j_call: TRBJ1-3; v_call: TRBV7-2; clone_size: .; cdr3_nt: TGTGCCAGCAGCTTAGCAGGGGCGGCAGGAAACACCATATATTTT; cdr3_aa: CASSLAGAAGNTIYF
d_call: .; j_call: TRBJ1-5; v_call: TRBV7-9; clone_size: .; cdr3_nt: TGTGCCAGCAGCTTGGGGCAGTGGACGTCCCAGCATTTT; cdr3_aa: CASSLGQWTSQHF
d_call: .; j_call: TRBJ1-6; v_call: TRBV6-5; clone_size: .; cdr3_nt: TGTGCCAGCAGTTATAGGGCAACAGGGATCAAATCACCCCTCCACTTT; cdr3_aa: CASSYRATGIKSPLHF
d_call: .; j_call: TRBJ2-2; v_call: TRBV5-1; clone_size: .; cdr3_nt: TGCGCCAGCAGCTTGAGCTCGTCGACAGACACCGGGGAGCTGTTTTTT; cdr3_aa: CASSLSSSTDTGELFF
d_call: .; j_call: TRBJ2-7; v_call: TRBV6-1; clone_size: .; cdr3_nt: TGTGCCAGCAGTGAATTCCTAGGGGGGGAGCAGTACTTC; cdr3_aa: CASSEFLGGEQYF
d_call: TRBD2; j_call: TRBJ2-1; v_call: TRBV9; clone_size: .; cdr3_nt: TGTGCCAGCAGCGTAGCTGGTAGCGGGGGGTTACAGAATGAGCAGTTCTTC; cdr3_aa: CASSVAGSGGLQNEQFF
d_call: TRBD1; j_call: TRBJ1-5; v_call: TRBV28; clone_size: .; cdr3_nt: TGTGCCAGCAGTATACTTGGACAGGGGGTGCAGCCCCAGCATTTT; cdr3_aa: CASSILGQGVQPQHF
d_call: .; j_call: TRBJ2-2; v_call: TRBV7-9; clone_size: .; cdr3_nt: TGTGCCAGCAGCCCCGTGGGGTTCTGGGGGGAGCTGTTTTTT; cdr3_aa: CASSPVGFWGELFF
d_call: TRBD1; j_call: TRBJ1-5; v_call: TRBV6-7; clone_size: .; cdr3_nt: TGTGCCAGCAGTTACTCGGATAAAAGCCCCGGGACAGGGAGACGTCAGCCCCAGCATTTT; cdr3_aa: CASSYSDKSPGTGRRQPQHF
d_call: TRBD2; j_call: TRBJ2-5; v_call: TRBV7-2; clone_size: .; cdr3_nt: TGTGCCAGCAGCTTTAGTAGCGGGGGCAGAGAGACCCAGTACTTC; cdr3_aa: CASSFSSGGRETQYF
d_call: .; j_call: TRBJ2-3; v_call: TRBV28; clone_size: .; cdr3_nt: TGTGCCAGCAGCCTGGAGGGGGATACGCAGTATTTT; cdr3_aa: CASSLEGDTQYF
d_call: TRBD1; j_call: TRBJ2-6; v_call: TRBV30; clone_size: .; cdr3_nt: TGTGCCGGACAGGAGTCGGTTATGGCCAACGTCCTGACTTTC; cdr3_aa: CAGQESVMANVLTF
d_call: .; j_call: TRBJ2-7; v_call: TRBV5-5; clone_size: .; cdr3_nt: TGTGCCAGCAGCTTGGTATCCGGGTCCGGGGACGAGCAGTACTTC; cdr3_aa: CASSLVSGSGDEQYF
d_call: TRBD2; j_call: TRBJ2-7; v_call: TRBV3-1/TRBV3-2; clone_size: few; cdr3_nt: TGTGCCAGTGGACTAGCGGGCAAGTACGAGCAGTACTTC; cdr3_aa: CASGLAGKYEQYF
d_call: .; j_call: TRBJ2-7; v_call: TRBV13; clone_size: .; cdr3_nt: TGTGCCAGCAGCACAAACAGGGATACCCACGAGCAGTACTTC; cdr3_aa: CASSTNRDTHEQYF